The rows below give T cell receptor beta chains drawn from one sample of a study of Ad26.COV2.S vaccination and SARS-CoV-2 variants. TCRdb's copy holds only in-frame clones and misses some; the assay was immunoSEQ multiplex PCR. The table records around 340,000 clones, approximately 86% of them present only once. Specimen: peripheral blood, collected in a trial of Ad26.COV2.S vaccine versus placebo. All receptors derive from a person between 18 and 60 years old who received the Ad26.COV2.S COVID-19 vaccine or a placebo. The CDR3 runs from the conserved cysteine through the conserved F or W. The D gene is left open where the match is weak. The size of a clone is reported for some rows only, either as once, few or many, or as a class for expanded clones.

>TRBJ2-7|TRBD1|15|-|TRBV4-2
CASSQDTGGFGEQYF
TGTGCCAGCAGCCAAGACACAGGGGGTTTTGGTGAGCAGTACTTC
>TRBJ1-3|-|13|-|TRBV19
CASRRVSGNTIYF
TGTGCCAGTAGAAGGGTCTCTGGAAACACCATATATTTT
>TRBJ2-1|TRBD2|14|-|TRBV11-3
CASSVGLAGNEQFF
TGTGCCAGCAGCGTGGGACTAGCTGGCAATGAGCAGTTCTTC
>TRBJ2-3|TRBD2|17|-|TRBV9
CASSPRGLAGSTDTQYF
TGTGCCAGCAGCCCTCGTGGACTAGCGGGGAGCACAGATACGCAGTATTTT
>TRBJ2-7|-|17|-|TRBV5-6
CASSPVLGAFGAYEQYF
TGTGCCAGCAGCCCTGTATTGGGGGCTTTTGGGGCCTACGAGCAGTACTTC
>TRBJ2-3|-|20|-|TRBV7-2
CASSLANQFGGVLVTDTQYF
TGTGCCAGCAGCTTAGCCAACCAGTTCGGAGGGGTTTTGGTCACAGATACGCAGTATTTT
>TRBJ1-5|-|13|-|TRBV19
CASSIVWGQPQHF
TGTGCCAGTAGTATAGTTTGGGGTCAGCCCCAGCATTTT
>TRBJ2-1|TRBD2|15|few|TRBV27
CASRALAGSYNEQFF
TGTGCCAGCAGAGCTCTAGCGGGGTCTTACAATGAGCAGTTCTTC
>TRBJ1-3|-|13|-|TRBV27
CASSLGPRNTIYF
TGTGCCAGCAGTTTAGGGCCACGAAACACCATATATTTT
>TRBJ1-2|-|15|-|TRBV9
CASSVGTHTNYGYTF
TGTGCCAGCAGCGTAGGGACGCATACTAACTATGGCTACACCTTC
>TRBJ1-1|-|16|-|TRBV6-2/TRBV6-3
CASSYATGGLNTEAFF
TGTGCCAGCAGTTACGCAACCGGTGGCCTGAACACTGAAGCTTTCTTT
>TRBJ2-2|-|12|-|TRBV6-5
CASSYGSGELFF
TGTGCCAGCAGTTACGGGAGCGGGGAGCTGTTTTTT
>TRBJ2-7|-|15|-|TRBV5-4
CASSTTRDFYYEQYF
TGTGCCAGCAGCACGACCCGGGATTTCTACTACGAGCAGTACTTC
>TRBJ2-5|-|15|once|TRBV4-2
CASSQEARDEETQYF
TGTGCCAGCAGCCAAGAGGCTAGAGACGAAGAGACCCAGTACTTC
>TRBJ2-5|-|14|-|TRBV9
CASSVSGGQETQYF
TGTGCCAGCAGCGTATCTGGAGGGCAAGAGACCCAGTACTTC
>TRBJ2-1|TRBD2|14|-|TRBV6-2/TRBV6-3
CASRPSGEHNEQFF
TGTGCCAGCAGGCCTAGCGGGGAGCACAATGAGCAGTTCTTC
>TRBJ2-2|-|16|-|TRBV4-1
CASSQGVGGGTGELFF
TGCGCCAGCAGCCAAGGGGTCGGGGGTGGCACCGGGGAGCTGTTTTTT
>TRBJ1-2|-|13|-|TRBV5-1
CASSSGTNYGYTF
TGCGCCAGCAGCTCCGGGACCAACTATGGCTACACCTTC
>TRBJ1-3|-|13|-|TRBV5-1
CASSPAGGNTIYF
TGCGCCAGCAGCCCCGCCGGGGGAAACACCATATATTTT
>TRBJ2-2|TRBD1|16|-|TRBV23-1
CASSQLQGPYTGELFF
TGCGCCAGCAGTCAATTACAGGGGCCCTACACCGGGGAGCTGTTTTTT
>TRBJ2-2|-|15|-|TRBV19
CASSIEAVRSGELFF
TGTGCCAGTAGTATAGAGGCAGTCCGCAGCGGGGAGCTGTTTTTT
>TRBJ2-7|TRBD2|16|-|TRBV6-5
CASSYSASGISYEQYF
TGTGCCAGCAGTTACTCGGCTAGCGGGATTTCCTACGAGCAGTACTTC